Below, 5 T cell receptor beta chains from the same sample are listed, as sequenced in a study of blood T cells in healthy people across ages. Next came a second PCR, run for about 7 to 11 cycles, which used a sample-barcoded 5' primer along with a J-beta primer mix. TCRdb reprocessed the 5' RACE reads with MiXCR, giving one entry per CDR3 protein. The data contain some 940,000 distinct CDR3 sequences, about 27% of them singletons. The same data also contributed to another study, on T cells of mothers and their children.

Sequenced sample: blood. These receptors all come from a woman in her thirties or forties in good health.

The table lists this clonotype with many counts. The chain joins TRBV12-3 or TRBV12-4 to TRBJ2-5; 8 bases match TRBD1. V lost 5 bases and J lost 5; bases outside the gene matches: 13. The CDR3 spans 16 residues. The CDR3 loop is CASSLGQGRGSETQYF. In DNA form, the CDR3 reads TGTGCCAGCAGTCTCGGACAGGGTCGGGGTTCGGAGACCCAGTACTTC.

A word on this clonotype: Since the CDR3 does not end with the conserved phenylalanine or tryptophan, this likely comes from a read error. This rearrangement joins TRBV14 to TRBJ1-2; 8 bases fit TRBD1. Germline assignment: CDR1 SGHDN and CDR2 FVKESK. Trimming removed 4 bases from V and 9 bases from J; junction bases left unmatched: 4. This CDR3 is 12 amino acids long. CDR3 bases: TGTGCCAGCAGCCTGGACAGGGTGCGCTACACCTGC. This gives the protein CASSLDRVRYTC.

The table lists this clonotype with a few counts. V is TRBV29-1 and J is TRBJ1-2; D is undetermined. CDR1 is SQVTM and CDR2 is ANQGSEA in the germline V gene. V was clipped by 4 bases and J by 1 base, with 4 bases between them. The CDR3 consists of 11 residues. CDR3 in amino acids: CSVGVNYGYTF. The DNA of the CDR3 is TGCAGCGTTGGAGTTAACTATGGCTACACCTTC. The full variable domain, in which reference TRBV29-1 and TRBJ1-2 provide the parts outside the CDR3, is SAVISQKPSRDICQRGTSLTIQCQVDSQVTMMFWYRQQPGQSLTLIATANQGSEATYESGFVIDKFPISRPNLTFSTLTVSNMSPEDSSIYLCSVGVNYGYTFGSGTRLTVV.

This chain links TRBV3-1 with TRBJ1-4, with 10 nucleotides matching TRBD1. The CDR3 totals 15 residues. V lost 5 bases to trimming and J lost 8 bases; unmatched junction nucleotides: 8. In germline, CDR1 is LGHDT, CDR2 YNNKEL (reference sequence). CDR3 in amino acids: CASSSQGTGVEKLFF. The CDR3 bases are TGTGCCAGCAGCTCCCAAGGGACAGGGGTCGAAAAACTGTTTTTT.

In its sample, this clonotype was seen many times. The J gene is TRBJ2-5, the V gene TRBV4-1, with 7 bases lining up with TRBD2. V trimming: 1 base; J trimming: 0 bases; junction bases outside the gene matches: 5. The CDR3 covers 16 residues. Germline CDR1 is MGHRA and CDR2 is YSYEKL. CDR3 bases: TGCGCCAGCAGCCAAGGCGGGGGACTGTACCAAGAGACCCAGTACTTC. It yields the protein CASSQGGGLYQETQYF.